This TCR beta chain was observed in a study of cytomegalovirus exposure and HLA in healthy donors. Germline loops: CDR1 LNHNV, CDR2 YYDKDF (reference sequence). The germline V and J ends were trimmed by 0 bases and 2 bases, with 7 bases remaining between them. This CDR3 is built from 14 residues. Whole-study findings and limits: Cytomegalovirus status, reportedly, was diagnosed with high specificity and sensitivity by the classifier. Listed as cytomegalovirus-associated were over 150 TCR beta chains.

As regards this clone: Its antigen is not identified.

Sequencing was performed with immunoSEQ multiplex PCR; in TCRdb, only in-frame clones are kept and a portion is missing. The sample shows almost 75,000 clones, around 81% of them seen only once. The source material was PBMCs. The rearrangement uses TRBV15 and TRBJ1-1; D possibly corresponds to TRBD1 (5 bases). The sequence came from a man aged 30 to 45 in good health and CMV-seronegative. The CDR3 region is CATSREQANTEAFF. The CDR3 DNA reads as TGTGCCACCAGCAGAGAACAGGCCAACACTGAAGCTTTCTTT.